These T cell receptor beta chains were read from a single sample in a study of T cell changes during pregnancy in multiple sclerosis. Using immunoSEQ multiplex PCR, the repertoire was profiled, and TCRdb retains in-frame clones only, with some absent. The sample comprises 30,000 to 35,000 clones, about 90% of which are singletons, and 3.5% to 4% rests with the top ten. The input for sequencing was CD8+ T cells from peripheral blood mononuclear cells, taken in the third trimester of pregnancy. The receptors derive from a female donor with multiple sclerosis, enrolled in a pregnancy study. CDR3s include the opening cysteine and the closing phenylalanine or tryptophan. Fields, in order: J gene, D gene, V gene, clone size, CDR3 DNA, CDR3 protein. D genes are given only for firm matches. Not every row has a clone size; where given, it reads once, few, many or a size class.

j_call: TRBJ2-7; d_call: TRBD1; v_call: TRBV11-2; clone_size: -; cdr3_nt: TGTGCCAGCAGCCTCCACCGGGACAGGGCGTCCTACGAGCAGTACTTC; cdr3_aa: CASSLHRDRASYEQYF
j_call: TRBJ2-5; d_call: -; v_call: TRBV15; clone_size: -; cdr3_nt: TGTGCCACCAGCAGAGATCGAGGGGGCCAAGAGACCCAGTACTTC; cdr3_aa: CATSRDRGGQETQYF
j_call: TRBJ1-2; d_call: TRBD1; v_call: TRBV27; clone_size: -; cdr3_nt: TGTGCCAGCAGTTTACTCCCAGGGGGCCATGGCTACACCTTC; cdr3_aa: CASSLLPGGHGYTF
j_call: TRBJ2-2; d_call: -; v_call: TRBV15; clone_size: -; cdr3_nt: TGTGCCACCAGCAGACTGGTCTACCTGAACACCGGGGAGCTGTTTTTT; cdr3_aa: CATSRLVYLNTGELFF
j_call: TRBJ1-5; d_call: TRBD1; v_call: TRBV7-9; clone_size: -; cdr3_nt: TGTGCCAGCAGCTCTAGTACAGGGGTTCAGCCCCAGCATTTT; cdr3_aa: CASSSSTGVQPQHF
j_call: TRBJ1-2; d_call: -; v_call: TRBV29-1; clone_size: once; cdr3_nt: TGCAGCGTTGAAGAAGGACACAACTATGGCTACACCTTC; cdr3_aa: CSVEEGHNYGYTF
j_call: TRBJ1-2; d_call: -; v_call: TRBV10-3; clone_size: -; cdr3_nt: TGTGCCATCAGTGGAACGGGACAACTCCTCTATGGCTACACCTTC; cdr3_aa: CAISGTGQLLYGYTF
j_call: TRBJ2-7; d_call: -; v_call: TRBV4-3; clone_size: -; cdr3_nt: TGCGCCAGCAGCCAAGGGTTCTACTACGAGCAGTACTTC; cdr3_aa: CASSQGFYYEQYF
j_call: TRBJ2-1; d_call: -; v_call: TRBV9; clone_size: -; cdr3_nt: TGTGCCAGCAGCGTAGAGGGAGAATCCTACAATGAGCAGTTCTTC; cdr3_aa: CASSVEGESYNEQFF
j_call: TRBJ2-7; d_call: TRBD1; v_call: TRBV5-5; clone_size: -; cdr3_nt: TGTGCCAGCAGCAGCCGGGACAGGGGGCCCTACGAGCAGTACTTC; cdr3_aa: CASSSRDRGPYEQYF
j_call: TRBJ2-7; d_call: TRBD1; v_call: TRBV4-1; clone_size: -; cdr3_nt: TGCGCCAGCAGCCAAGGCCGGGACAGGAATGTCTACGAGCAGTACTTC; cdr3_aa: CASSQGRDRNVYEQYF
j_call: TRBJ2-3; d_call: TRBD2; v_call: TRBV6-4; clone_size: -; cdr3_nt: TGTGCCAGCAGTGTGACTAGCGGGGGAACAGATACGCAGTATTTT; cdr3_aa: CASSVTSGGTDTQYF
j_call: TRBJ2-6; d_call: -; v_call: TRBV15; clone_size: -; cdr3_nt: TGTGCCACCAGCAGCACACCCAGCTCTGGGGCCAACGTCCTGACTTTC; cdr3_aa: CATSSTPSSGANVLTF
j_call: TRBJ2-7; d_call: -; v_call: TRBV5-6; clone_size: -; cdr3_nt: TGTGCCAGCACCTCCGGGACACCGTCCTACGAGCAGTACTTC; cdr3_aa: CASTSGTPSYEQYF
j_call: TRBJ1-2; d_call: -; v_call: TRBV6-5; clone_size: -; cdr3_nt: TGTGCCACCCTTACGGGTCGGGGCTACACCTTC; cdr3_aa: CATLTGRGYTF
j_call: TRBJ1-4; d_call: TRBD1; v_call: TRBV2; clone_size: -; cdr3_nt: TGTGCCAGCAGCGCGACCGGGACAGGGTTTGGGTTTGCAACTAATGAAAAACTGTTTTTT; cdr3_aa: CASSATGTGFGFATNEKLFF
j_call: TRBJ2-1; d_call: TRBD1; v_call: TRBV27; clone_size: -; cdr3_nt: TGTGCCAGCACCCCCGGGACAGGGTCGTACAATGAGCAGTTCTTC; cdr3_aa: CASTPGTGSYNEQFF
j_call: TRBJ1-1; d_call: -; v_call: TRBV14; clone_size: -; cdr3_nt: TGTGCCAGCAGCCCACTCAGGGTTTTGAACACTGAAGCTTTCTTT; cdr3_aa: CASSPLRVLNTEAFF
j_call: TRBJ2-5; d_call: -; v_call: TRBV6-1; clone_size: -; cdr3_nt: TGTGCCAGTGGACAAGGAGAAGAGACCCAGTACTTC; cdr3_aa: CASGQGEETQYF
j_call: TRBJ2-3; d_call: TRBD2; v_call: TRBV15; clone_size: once; cdr3_nt: TGTGCCACCAGCAGAGATTCCCTTCTAGCGGGGGGTAAAACGGGGTATTTT; cdr3_aa: CATSRDSLLAGGKTGYF
j_call: TRBJ2-3; d_call: -; v_call: TRBV7-3; clone_size: -; cdr3_nt: TGTGCCAGCAGCCCCTACCCCTCAGATACGCAGTATTTT; cdr3_aa: CASSPYPSDTQYF
j_call: TRBJ2-7; d_call: TRBD1; v_call: TRBV7-9; clone_size: -; cdr3_nt: TGTGCCAGCAGCTTCTCCCCGGGACAGGGCTCCTACGAGCAGTACTTC; cdr3_aa: CASSFSPGQGSYEQYF
j_call: TRBJ2-1; d_call: -; v_call: TRBV5-4; clone_size: -; cdr3_nt: TGTGCCAGCACCGAATACGGTGAGCAGTTCTTC; cdr3_aa: CASTEYGEQFF
j_call: TRBJ1-5; d_call: -; v_call: TRBV7-3; clone_size: once; cdr3_nt: TGTGCCAGCAGCATCGAACGAGGCTGGGGCAATCAGCCCCAGCATTTT; cdr3_aa: CASSIERGWGNQPQHF
j_call: TRBJ2-7; d_call: -; v_call: TRBV19; clone_size: -; cdr3_nt: TGTGCCAGTAGTAGCGGGGTATACGAGCAGTACTTC; cdr3_aa: CASSSGVYEQYF
j_call: TRBJ2-5; d_call: -; v_call: TRBV7-7; clone_size: -; cdr3_nt: TGTGCTAGCAGCCACCCGAGGGAGACCCAGTACTTC; cdr3_aa: CASSHPRETQYF
j_call: TRBJ2-1; d_call: -; v_call: TRBV2; clone_size: -; cdr3_nt: TGTGCCATCTCCGTCGGGGTCAATGAGCAGTTCTTC; cdr3_aa: CAISVGVNEQFF